Listed here are 4 T cell receptor beta chains from one sample, sequenced in a study of control samples from healthy donors and cancer patients. Sequencing was performed with immunoSEQ multiplex PCR; in TCRdb, only in-frame clones are kept and a portion is missing. The sample lists 120,000 or so clones, approximately 84% occurring once. The material sequenced was blood. Receptors were obtained from a young man in good health.

This clone was observed a few times. This chain connects TRBV4-1 to TRBJ1-4, with unresolved D. In germline, CDR1 is MGHRA, CDR2 YSYEKL. Trimming stripped 4 bases from V and 4 bases from J, with 16 bases between. The CDR3 runs to 16 residues. CDR3 DNA sequence: TGCGCCAGCAGCCGATCCCAGAGGAGGGATAATGAAAAACTGTTTTTT. It translates to CASSRSQRRDNEKLFF.

The count of this clone is one. This sequence joins TRBV11-2 and TRBJ1-4, with 9 bases identical to TRBD1. Trimming took 5 bases from V and 7 from J; bases not matched to a gene: 11. This CDR3 is built from 16 residues. CDR1 and CDR2 from the germline V gene are SGHAT and FQNNGV. The CDR3: CASSINPTGGSEKLFF. The CDR3 DNA is TGTGCCAGCAGCATCAACCCGACAGGGGGAAGTGAAAAACTGTTTTTT.

The rearrangement uses TRBV12-5 and TRBJ1-1, with D hard to call. In germline, CDR1 is LGHNT, CDR2 FRNRAP. Trimming shortened V by 4 bases and J by 4 bases, and 7 bases separated the two germline ends. CDR3 length: 12 amino acids. CDR3 sequence (DNA): TGTGCTAGTGGTTCCCTACGCACTGAAGCTTTCTTT. Translating gives CASGSLRTEAFF.

This chain connects TRBV11-2 to TRBJ1-1; 10 bases fit TRBD1. The CDR3 is 15 amino acids. V shed 5 bases and J 6 bases; nucleotides not matched to a gene: 9. CDR1 SGHAT and CDR2 FQNNGV come from the germline V gene. The CDR3 DNA reads TGTGCCAGCAGCCTAAGACAGGGGGCCTCCCCTGAAGCTTTCTTT. The encoded protein is CASSLRQGASPEAFF.